The 17 T cell receptor beta chains below all came from one sample that was sequenced in a study of blood T cell repertoires in COVID-19. Produced via immunoSEQ multiplex PCR; TCRdb's table is partial and in-frame only. Of approximately 360,000 clones in the sample, less than 90% were seen once. Sequencing used PBMCs or T cells enriched from blood (not recorded which). These receptors were collected from a woman aged 50 to 60 who had recovered from COVID-19.

The chain joins TRBV19 to TRBJ2-3; 7 bases fit TRBD1. This CDR3 has 18 residues. J lost 2 bases, V lost 3 bases, and 14 bases had no gene match. CDR1 LNHDA and CDR2 SQIVND come from the germline V gene (reference sequence). The CDR3 sequence: CASSMTWLSRGNTDTQYF. The DNA of the CDR3 is TGTGCCAGTAGTATGACTTGGCTGAGCAGGGGGAACACAGATACGCAGTATTTT.

V is TRBV27 and J is TRBJ2-5, with 7 bases lining up with TRBD1. This CDR3 is built from 15 residues. CDR1 is MNHEY, CDR2 SMNVEV, per germline (reference sequence). The V gene end was trimmed by 2 bases and the J gene end by 5 bases; junction bases not matched to a gene: 8. The CDR3 nucleotides read TGTGCCAGCAGTTTAATAAGGGGGCACGAGGAGACCCAGTACTTC. Translation gives CASSLIRGHEETQYF.

The gene calls are TRBV19 and TRBJ1-6; TRBD1 aligns across 7 bases. V shed 1 base, J shed 10 bases, and the junction held 10 bases outside the gene matches. Germline loops: CDR1 LNHDA, CDR2 SQIVND (reference sequence). The CDR3 contains 16 residues. The CDR3 loop reads CASSIASGTVYSPLHF. The CDR3 region has the DNA TGTGCCAGTAGTATAGCGTCCGGGACAGTTTACTCACCCCTCCACTTT.

The chain recombines TRBV5-6 with TRBJ1-2; 7 positions agree with TRBD1. The CDR3 has 17 residues. The germline V gene has CDR1 SGHDT and CDR2 YYEEEE. The junction had 16 bases not matched to a gene; V was cut back by 4 bases and J by 4 bases. The CDR3 is CASSPMATGTLSYGYTF. DNA of the CDR3: TGTGCCAGCAGCCCTATGGCGACAGGGACTTTATCCTATGGCTACACCTTC.

This sequence joins TRBV4-2 and TRBJ1-2; D perhaps matches TRBD1 (5 bases). Germline assignment: CDR1 LGHNA and CDR2 YNFKEQ. This CDR3 comprises 15 residues. The ends were cut back, 0 bases at V and 4 bases at J, with 12 bases in the middle. The CDR3 DNA follows: TGTGCCAGCAGCCAAGATTCGGGGGATGGCTATGGCTACACCTTC. It translates to CASSQDSGDGYGYTF.

The V gene is TRBV7-8, the J gene TRBJ2-1; tentative D call: TRBD2 (6 bases). Germline CDR1 and CDR2: SGHVS and FQNEAQ. The CDR3 is 15 residues long. The V and J ends lost 1 base and 0 bases respectively, with 7 bases between them. This CDR3 is CASSLVGGSYNEQFF. The CDR3, as DNA: TGTGCCAGCAGCTTAGTGGGGGGCTCCTACAATGAGCAGTTCTTC.

The chain is built from TRBV19 and TRBJ1-5; D is possibly TRBD1 (5 bases). Germline assignment: CDR1 LNHDA and CDR2 SQIVND (reference sequence). The CDR3 is 14 residues long. Trimming shortened V by 4 bases and J by 9 bases, and 16 bases separated the two germline ends. The CDR3 protein is CASSRRRGVGPQHF. In DNA form, the CDR3 reads TGTGCCAGTAGTAGACGTAGGGGCGTAGGGCCCCAGCATTTT.

With regard to this clone: Other DNA sequences in this sample translate to the same CDR3. This chain connects TRBV2 to TRBJ1-1, with D perhaps matching TRBD1 (5 bases). CDR1 is SNHLY, CDR2 FYNNEI, per germline. This CDR3 is built from 13 residues. V was clipped by 7 bases and J by 0 bases, with 9 bases between them. The CDR3 DNA reads as TGTGCCAGCAATCCAGGGCTGAACACTGAAGCTTTCTTT. The encoded protein is CASNPGLNTEAFF.

The chain uses TRBV10-2 and TRBJ2-7; a possible D gene is TRBD1 (5 bases). V was trimmed by 6 bases and J by 12 bases, leaving 27 bases between them. There are 15 residues in the CDR3. Looked up from germline, CDR1 is WSHSY and CDR2 is SAAADI. CDR3 amino acids: CASSPNTGARRVGYF. CDR3 coding DNA: TGCGCCAGCAGCCCCAACACAGGTGCCCGACGGGTTGGGTACTTC.

This clone was recorded once. V is TRBV7-8 and J is TRBJ2-7; TRBD2 matches 11 bases. CDR1 and CDR2 (germline): SGHVS, FQNEAQ. The CDR3 is 18 amino acids. Trimming removed 5 bases from V and 0 bases from J; junction bases left unmatched: 12. CDR3 in amino acids: CASSTQTSGARSSYEQYF. The DNA of the CDR3 is TGTGCCAGCAGCACTCAGACTAGCGGGGCTAGGAGCTCCTACGAGCAGTACTTC.

This rearrangement joins TRBV3-1 (or the pseudogene TRBV3-2) to TRBJ1-2, with TRBD1 as a possible D gene (5 bases). CDR3 size: 14 residues. Germline values: CDR1 LGHDT, CDR2 YNNKEL (reference sequence). V lost 1 base, J lost 8 bases, and 14 bases lay in between. The DNA of the CDR3 is TGTGCCAGCAGCCAAGTGAGCAGGGCTCACGGCTACACCTTC. This encodes CASSQVSRAHGYTF.

The chain couples TRBV2 to TRBJ2-2; weak D call: TRBD2 (6 bases). The CDR3 runs 15 residues. Germline V gene sequence: CDR1 SNHLY, CDR2 FYNNEI. The germline V and J ends were trimmed by 2 bases and 1 base, with 8 bases remaining between them. Here the CDR3 DNA reads TGTGCCAGCAGTGAAAGGCGGGGGAACACCGGGGAGCTGTTTTTT. Translation: CASSERRGNTGELFF.

V is TRBV5-6 and J is TRBJ1-5; D is undetermined. The germline V and J ends were trimmed by 0 bases and 5 bases, with 12 bases remaining between them. From germline, CDR1 is SGHDT and CDR2 YYEEEE. There are 15 residues in the CDR3. The CDR3 region has the DNA TGTGCCAGCAGCTTGGCGTCAGATCTCTATCAGCCCCAGCATTTT. As protein: CASSLASDLYQPQHF.

V and J are TRBV12-3 or TRBV12-4 and TRBJ1-2; D remains ambiguous. Trimming cost V 8 bases and J 4 bases, with 14 bases left between them. This CDR3 has 13 residues. CDR3 nucleotide sequence: TGTGCCAGCTGCGACGGGGTAGCCTATGGCTACACCTTC. Its translation is CASCDGVAYGYTF.

Notes on this clone: The same CDR3 is also encoded by other DNA sequences in this sample. This chain connects TRBV6-5 to TRBJ1-1; a possible D gene is TRBD1 (5 bases). V was trimmed by 0 bases and J by 1 base, leaving 6 bases between them. This CDR3 comprises 14 residues. The germline V gene encodes CDR1 MNHEY and CDR2 SVGAGI. CDR3 DNA sequence: TGTGCCAGCAGTTACTCGGGGGGGAACACTGAAGCTTTCTTT. Translated, it gives CASSYSGGNTEAFF.

V is TRBV5-6 and J is TRBJ1-3; D ambiguous. Trimming took off 4 bases at V and 0 bases at J, with 14 bases between the two ends. CDR3 size: 16 residues. Germline V gene sequence: CDR1 SGHDT, CDR2 YYEEEE. The DNA for the CDR3 is TGTGCCAGCAGCCTAGCGGACCGCAGCTCTGGAAACACCATATATTTT. It codes for CASSLADRSSGNTIYF.

This chain connects TRBV11-1 to TRBJ2-7, with D tentatively TRBD1 (6 bases). The CDR3 has 12 amino acids. V was cut by 6 bases and J by 6 bases, with 12 bases left in between. CDR1 is SGHAT and CDR2 is FQDESV in the germline V gene (reference sequence). In DNA, the CDR3 is TGTGCCAGCAGTCTCAGGGGAAGCGAGCAGTACTTC. It is translated as CASSLRGSEQYF.